This T cell receptor (beta chain) was captured in a study of shared clonotypes between healthy human individuals. The overall study: Every donor yielded three CD4 naive, three CD4 memory, two CD8 naive and one CD8 memory plate. Study-wide points: The study sampled only blood, and tissue repertoires likely differ.

Subsets obtained from CD4+ cells comprised CD45RA+ naive and CD45RA-negative memory cells. Under the authors' procedure: Filtering differed because ImmunoSEQ produced junction-only sequences that carried no quality scores. Libraries were prepared by immunoSEQ multiplex PCR; TCRdb keeps only in-frame clonotypes and omits some of them. The V and J calls and clone size are taken from that table; D and trimming were inferred from the DNA. The top ten hold 0.13% of the sample, which has 2 million or so clones, roughly 94% seen once. A word on this clone: Its matching antigen is unknown.

Germline V gene lookup returns CDR1 SGHRS and CDR2 YFSETQ. This CDR3 region has 16 residues. V lost 0 bases, J lost 4 bases, and 4 bases stayed unmatched. The clonotype comes from a man younger than 30 in good health. Sequencing input: naive CD4+ T cells sorted from blood. Subset noted: CD45RA+ positively selected. The V gene is TRBV5-1, the J gene TRBJ2-1; 10 bases line up with TRBD2. The CDR3 nucleotides read TGCGCCAGCAGCTTGGCTGGACTAGCGGAGTACAATGAGCAGTTCTTC. Amino acids: CASSLAGLAEYNEQFF.